Listed below are T cell receptor beta chains from one sample, sequenced in a study of regulatory T cells in long-lasting Graves disease. TCRdb fed the multiplex PCR reads into MiXCR, producing one record per CDR3 protein. The sample lists about 470,000 distinct CDR3 sequences; about 22% were seen once. Source: peripheral blood mononuclear cells (PBMCs), taken when the disease was refractory, from a patient treated with antithyroid drugs. These receptors were taken from a female donor with Graves disease. Each CDR3 is given with its conserved first and last residue. The order of the fields is clone size, V gene, D gene, J gene, CDR3 DNA, CDR3 protein. The D gene is left open where the match is weak. For some rows the clone size is stated as once, few or many, or as a class when expanded; others skip it.

size: .
V: TRBV18
D: .
J: TRBJ1-6
DNA: TGTGCCAGCTCACGTGACGCAGGGAACAATTCACCCCTCCACTTT
CDR3: CASSRDAGNNSPLHF

size: many
V: TRBV20-1
D: TRBD2
J: TRBJ2-5
DNA: TGCAGTGGGCGGGGGGCTCAAGAGACCCAGTACTTC
CDR3: CSGRGAQETQYF

size: many
V: TRBV28
D: TRBD1
J: TRBJ1-2
DNA: TGTGCCAGCAGATTGGACAGGGTCAGGAGAAACTATGGCTACACCTTC
CDR3: CASRLDRVRRNYGYTF

size: .
V: TRBV10-3
D: TRBD1
J: TRBJ2-2
DNA: TGTGCCATCAACAACCCGGGACAGAACACCGAGGAGCTGTTTTTT
CDR3: CAINNPGQNTEELFF

size: many
V: TRBV11-3
D: .
J: TRBJ2-2
DNA: TGTGCCAGCACCCTGGGGGGGGAGCTGTTTTTT
CDR3: CASTLGGELFF

size: .
V: TRBV9
D: .
J: TRBJ2-2
DNA: TGTGCCAGCAGCCTAGAACAGGGAGAAGGCACCGGGGAGCTGTTTTTT
CDR3: CASSLEQGEGTGELFF

size: .
V: TRBV7-9
D: .
J: TRBJ2-7
DNA: TGTGCCAGCAGCCGCCCAGGGGTGGACGAGCAGTACTTC
CDR3: CASSRPGVDEQYF

size: .
V: TRBV6-5
D: .
J: TRBJ1-1
DNA: TGTGCCAGCAGTTACTCGCTCACAAAGGCTGAAGCTTTCTTT
CDR3: CASSYSLTKAEAFF

size: few
V: TRBV12-3/TRBV12-4
D: .
J: TRBJ2-7
DNA: TGTGCCAGCAGTTTACCGGGGACGTACGAGCAGTACTTC
CDR3: CASSLPGTYEQYF

size: .
V: TRBV12-3/TRBV12-4
D: TRBD1
J: TRBJ2-2
DNA: TGTGCCAGCAGACAGGACAGGGGGCCTTCCGGGGAGCTGTTTTTT
CDR3: CASRQDRGPSGELFF

size: many
V: TRBV10-3
D: .
J: TRBJ1-1
DNA: TGTGCCATCACCTGGGGGGGGAAGGACACTGAAGCTTTCTTT
CDR3: CAITWGGKDTEAFF

size: many
V: TRBV7-2
D: TRBD1
J: TRBJ2-7
DNA: TGTGCCAGCAGCTTCCTCGGACAGGGGGGCGACGAGCAGTACTTC
CDR3: CASSFLGQGGDEQYF

size: many
V: TRBV27
D: .
J: TRBJ1-1
DNA: TGTGCCAGCAGGGCTCGGGACGGTGGAACTGAAGCTTTCTTT
CDR3: CASRARDGGTEAFF

size: .
V: TRBV11-2
D: .
J: TRBJ2-7
DNA: TGTGCCAGCAGCTTAGATATGGACACCGTCTACGAGCAGTACTTC
CDR3: CASSLDMDTVYEQYF

size: few
V: TRBV24-1
D: .
J: TRBJ2-2
DNA: TGTGCCACCAGTGATCCCTTGACAGGGAACACCGGGGAGCTGTTTTTT
CDR3: CATSDPLTGNTGELFF

size: .
V: TRBV5-6
D: .
J: TRBJ2-5
DNA: TGTGCCAGCAGCAATAAGGGGGGGCCGGAGACCCAGTACTTC
CDR3: CASSNKGGPETQYF

size: many
V: TRBV2
D: .
J: TRBJ2-7
DNA: TGTGCCAGCAGTAGACAATCAGCCTACGAGCAGTACTTC
CDR3: CASSRQSAYEQYF

size: many
V: TRBV28
D: .
J: TRBJ1-2
DNA: TGTGCCAGCAGTCCCCCAACAGGGCTTGGCTACACCTTC
CDR3: CASSPPTGLGYTF

size: many
V: TRBV6-1
D: .
J: TRBJ1-5
DNA: TGTGCCAGCAGTGAAGGCTACGAGGGGGGGTATAGCAATCAGCCCCAGCATTTT
CDR3: CASSEGYEGGYSNQPQHF

size: few
V: TRBV24-1
D: .
J: TRBJ1-2
DNA: TGTGCCACCTCTGACACGACTAATTATGGCTACACCTTC
CDR3: CATSDTTNYGYTF

size: few
V: TRBV12-3/TRBV12-4
D: TRBD1
J: TRBJ2-2
DNA: TGTGCCAGCACCAGGGGACAGGGTAGCGGGGAGCTGTTTTTT
CDR3: CASTRGQGSGELFF

size: .
V: TRBV18
D: TRBD1
J: TRBJ2-6
DNA: TGTGCCAGCTCATCGGACAGGGTTGGGGCCAACGTCCTGACTTTC
CDR3: CASSSDRVGANVLTF

size: .
V: TRBV28
D: .
J: TRBJ2-7
DNA: TGTGCCAGCTCAAATTCACTGATCCTGCATTTGGACAGAGATTACGAGCAGTACTTC
CDR3: CASSNSLILHLDRDYEQYF

size: .
V: TRBV4-1
D: TRBD1
J: TRBJ2-7
DNA: TGCGCCAGCAGCCTGCGGGACAGGGGTTTCGGGTTAGACTACTACGAGCAGTACTTC
CDR3: CASSLRDRGFGLDYYEQYF

size: many
V: TRBV15
D: .
J: TRBJ1-2
DNA: TGTGCCACCAGTTTGACGGGCTATGGCTACACCTTC
CDR3: CATSLTGYGYTF

size: many
V: TRBV7-9
D: .
J: TRBJ1-4
DNA: TGTGCCAGCAGCTTAGGTGATGAAAAACTGTTTTTT
CDR3: CASSLGDEKLFF

size: many
V: TRBV11-1
D: TRBD2
J: TRBJ2-7
DNA: TGTGCCAGCAGCTTCCCTCTAGCGGGGCTCTCCTACGAGCAGTACTTC
CDR3: CASSFPLAGLSYEQYF

size: few
V: TRBV6-2/TRBV6-3
D: .
J: TRBJ1-1
DNA: TGTGCCAGCAGAAGGTATGGTACTGAAGCTTTCTTT
CDR3: CASRRYGTEAFF

size: many
V: TRBV28
D: TRBD1
J: TRBJ1-6
DNA: TGTGCCATAAGGTCCCCGCAGGGGGCGTGGGGTAATTCACCCCTCCACTTT
CDR3: CAIRSPQGAWGNSPLHF

size: many
V: TRBV6-1
D: TRBD1
J: TRBJ2-7
DNA: TGTGCCAGCAGAACCGGACAGGGGATTCCCTACGAGCAGTACTTC
CDR3: CASRTGQGIPYEQYF

size: .
V: TRBV7-9
D: .
J: TRBJ1-2
DNA: TGTGCCAGCAGCTTCGGGCCGCTAAAGGACTATGGCTACACCTTC
CDR3: CASSFGPLKDYGYTF

size: many
V: TRBV5-5
D: TRBD1
J: TRBJ1-2
DNA: TGTGCCAGCAGCCCGACAGACAGGGTGGGGGACTATGGCTACACCTTC
CDR3: CASSPTDRVGDYGYTF

size: .
V: TRBV7-2
D: .
J: TRBJ2-2
DNA: TGTGCCAGCAGCTTAGAACCTCAGGGGAACACCGGGGAGCTGTTTTTT
CDR3: CASSLEPQGNTGELFF

size: many
V: TRBV13
D: TRBD1
J: TRBJ2-4
DNA: TGTGCCAGCAGCTCCGAGGGGGACAGGGCGTACTTC
CDR3: CASSSEGDRAYF

size: .
V: TRBV11-2
D: .
J: TRBJ1-1
DNA: TGTGCCAGCAGACCGATACAGGGAAAGAACACTGAAGCTTTCTTT
CDR3: CASRPIQGKNTEAFF

size: many
V: TRBV24-1
D: TRBD1
J: TRBJ2-7
DNA: TGTGCCACCGGGGACAGCTACGAGCAGTACTTC
CDR3: CATGDSYEQYF

size: once
V: TRBV4-1
D: TRBD2
J: TRBJ2-7
DNA: TGCGCCAGCAGCCAAGAATCTCATCGAGCGGGAGGGCTCTACGAGCAGTACTTC
CDR3: CASSQESHRAGGLYEQYF

size: .
V: TRBV30
D: .
J: TRBJ1-1
DNA: TGTGCCTGGTCGGGACATAGATCGTCTCACACTGAAGCTTTCTTT
CDR3: CAWSGHRSSHTEAFF

size: many
V: TRBV29-1
D: .
J: TRBJ1-1
DNA: TGCAGCGCGGGTGGGGCAAACACTGAAGCTTTCTTT
CDR3: CSAGGANTEAFF

size: .
V: TRBV19
D: .
J: TRBJ1-2
DNA: TGTGCCAGTAGGCCATCGGGGGGGAGGAGTGGCTACACCTTC
CDR3: CASRPSGGRSGYTF

size: many
V: TRBV28
D: .
J: TRBJ2-7
DNA: TGTGCCAGCGGACCGTACGAGCAGTACTTC
CDR3: CASGPYEQYF

size: many
V: TRBV6-1
D: .
J: TRBJ1-2
DNA: TGTGCCAGCAGGAGCGGACCGAGCTATGGCTACACCTTC
CDR3: CASRSGPSYGYTF

size: many
V: TRBV29-1
D: .
J: TRBJ2-5
DNA: TGCAGCGTCCACCCCCTAGCGAGCCAAGAGACCCAGTACTTC
CDR3: CSVHPLASQETQYF

size: .
V: TRBV12-3/TRBV12-4
D: TRBD2
J: TRBJ2-2
DNA: TGTGCCAGCACCCCAGGACTAGCGGTTAACACCGGGGAGCTGTTTTTT
CDR3: CASTPGLAVNTGELFF

size: .
V: TRBV3-1
D: .
J: TRBJ1-2
DNA: TGTGCCAGCAGCCAAGAAGGGGCGGCGTATGGCTACACCTTC
CDR3: CASSQEGAAYGYTF

size: many
V: TRBV24-1
D: .
J: TRBJ2-7
DNA: TGTGCCACCAGTGATTTGGGGCAGTCGGCCTACGAGCAGTACTTC
CDR3: CATSDLGQSAYEQYF

size: many
V: TRBV27
D: TRBD1
J: TRBJ1-2
DNA: TGTGCCAGCAGTTTGTACAGGGGGGATAACTATGGCTACACCTTC
CDR3: CASSLYRGDNYGYTF

size: many
V: TRBV11-2
D: .
J: TRBJ2-7
DNA: TGTGCCAGCAGCTTAGTCGGGGGGACAGCCTACGAGCAGTACTTC
CDR3: CASSLVGGTAYEQYF

size: .
V: TRBV13
D: TRBD2
J: TRBJ2-7
DNA: TGTGCCAGCAGTCTGGGACTAGCGGGAGGAACCTCGGGGGAGCAGTACTTC
CDR3: CASSLGLAGGTSGEQYF

size: .
V: TRBV18
D: .
J: TRBJ2-5
DNA: TGTGCCAGCTCACCACCGACGGTAGAAGAGACCCAGTACTTC
CDR3: CASSPPTVEETQYF

size: .
V: TRBV28
D: TRBD1
J: TRBJ1-2
DNA: TGTGCCAGCAGTTCTGGGGGACAGGGGGACTATGGCTACACCTTC
CDR3: CASSSGGQGDYGYTF

size: .
V: TRBV7-8
D: .
J: TRBJ1-2
DNA: TGTGCCAGCAGCTTTCGGGCAGGGGTCATCGGGGTCTATGGCTACACCTTC
CDR3: CASSFRAGVIGVYGYTF

size: many
V: TRBV28
D: TRBD2
J: TRBJ2-5
DNA: TGTGCCAGCAGTTTATCGGCGGGAGCGGGTGAGACCCAGTACTTC
CDR3: CASSLSAGAGETQYF

size: .
V: TRBV19
D: .
J: TRBJ2-4
DNA: TGTGCCAGTAGTATGAGAGGGCCCAAAAACATTCAGTACTTC
CDR3: CASSMRGPKNIQYF

size: many
V: TRBV7-4
D: TRBD1
J: TRBJ1-1
DNA: TGTGCCAGCAGCTTACGCCGGCAGGGGGCCTCCATGGTCCCTGAAGCTTTCTTT
CDR3: CASSLRRQGASMVPEAFF

size: many
V: TRBV27
D: TRBD2
J: TRBJ2-5
DNA: TGTGCCAGCAGTTCCCTACAGGCTAGCGGGAGAGAGACCCAGTACTTC
CDR3: CASSSLQASGRETQYF

size: .
V: TRBV25-1
D: TRBD2
J: TRBJ2-1
DNA: TGTGCCAGCAGTGATTCCTATAGAGGACTAGCGGGCTACAATGAGCAGTTCTTC
CDR3: CASSDSYRGLAGYNEQFF

size: many
V: TRBV2
D: .
J: TRBJ2-4
DNA: TGTGCCAGCAGTGACGGAGGGCCCATTCAGTACTTC
CDR3: CASSDGGPIQYF

size: many
V: TRBV6-2/TRBV6-3
D: .
J: TRBJ1-2
DNA: TGTGCCAGCAGTTACTCACCGACAGGAAATACCTATGGCTACACCTTC
CDR3: CASSYSPTGNTYGYTF